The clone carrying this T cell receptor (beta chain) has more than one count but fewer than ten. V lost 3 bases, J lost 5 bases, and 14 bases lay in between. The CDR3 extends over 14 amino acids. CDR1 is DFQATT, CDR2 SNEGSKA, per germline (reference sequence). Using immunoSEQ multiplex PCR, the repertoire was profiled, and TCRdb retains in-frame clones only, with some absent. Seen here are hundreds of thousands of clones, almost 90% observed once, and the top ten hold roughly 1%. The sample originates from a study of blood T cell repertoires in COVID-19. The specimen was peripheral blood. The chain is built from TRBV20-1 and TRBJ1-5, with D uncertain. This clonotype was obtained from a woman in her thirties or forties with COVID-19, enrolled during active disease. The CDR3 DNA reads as TGCAGTGCTAGTGTACTCTCCGGGGATCAGCCCCAGCATTTT. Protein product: CSASVLSGDQPQHF.